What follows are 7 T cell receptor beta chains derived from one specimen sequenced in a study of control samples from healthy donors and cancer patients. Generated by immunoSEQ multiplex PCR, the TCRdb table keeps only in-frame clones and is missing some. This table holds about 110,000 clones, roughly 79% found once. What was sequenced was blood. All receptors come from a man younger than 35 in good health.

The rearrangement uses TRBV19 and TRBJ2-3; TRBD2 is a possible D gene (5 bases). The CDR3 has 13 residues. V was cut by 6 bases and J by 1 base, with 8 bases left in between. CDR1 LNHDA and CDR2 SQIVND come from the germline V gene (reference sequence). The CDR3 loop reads CASRGSGTDTQYF. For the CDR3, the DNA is TGTGCCAGTAGGGGGAGTGGCACAGATACGCAGTATTTT.

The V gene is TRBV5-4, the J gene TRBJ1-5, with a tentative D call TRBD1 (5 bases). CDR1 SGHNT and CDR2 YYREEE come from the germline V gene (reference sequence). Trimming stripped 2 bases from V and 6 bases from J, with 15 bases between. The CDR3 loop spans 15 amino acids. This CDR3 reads CASSFGGGLGQPQHF. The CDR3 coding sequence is TGTGCCAGCAGCTTCGGCGGGGGTTTGGGTCAGCCCCAGCATTTT.

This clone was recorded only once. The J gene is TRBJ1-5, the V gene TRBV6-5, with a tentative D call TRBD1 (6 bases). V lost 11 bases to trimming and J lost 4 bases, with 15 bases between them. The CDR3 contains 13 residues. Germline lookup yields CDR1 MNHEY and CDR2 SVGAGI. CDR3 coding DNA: TGTGCCGGTGGACAGTACGGGAATCAGCCCCAGCATTTT. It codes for CAGGQYGNQPQHF.

The CDR3 DNA reads as TGTGCCAGCAGCTGGGGGGCGAACTATGGCTACACCTTC. It specifies CASSWGANYGYTF. This chain connects TRBV11-3 to TRBJ1-2; the D gene is possibly TRBD1 (6 bases). The V gene lost 4 bases and the J gene lost 2 bases, with 8 bases spanning the gap. Germline V gene lookup returns CDR1 SGHNT and CDR2 YENEEA. This CDR3 spans 13 amino acids.

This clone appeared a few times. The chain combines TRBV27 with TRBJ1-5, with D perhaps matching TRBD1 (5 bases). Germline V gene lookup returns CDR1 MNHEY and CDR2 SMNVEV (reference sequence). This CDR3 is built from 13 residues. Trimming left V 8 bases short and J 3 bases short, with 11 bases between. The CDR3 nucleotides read TGTGCCAGCGCTACAGGTTACAATCAGCCCCAGCATTTT. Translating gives CASATGYNQPQHF.

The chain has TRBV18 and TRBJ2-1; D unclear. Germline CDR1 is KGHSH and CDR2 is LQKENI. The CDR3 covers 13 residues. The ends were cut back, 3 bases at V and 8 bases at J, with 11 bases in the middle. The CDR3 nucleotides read TGTGCCAGCTCACCGGCCGGCTCCGATGAGCAGTTCTTC. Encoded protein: CASSPAGSDEQFF.

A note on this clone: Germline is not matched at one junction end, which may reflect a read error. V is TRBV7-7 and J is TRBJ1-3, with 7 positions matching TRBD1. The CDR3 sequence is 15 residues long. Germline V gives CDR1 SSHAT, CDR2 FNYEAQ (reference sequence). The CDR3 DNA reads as TGTGCTAGCAGCCCCAGGACAGGCCTCGGAAACACCATATATTTT. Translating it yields CASSPRTGLGNTIYF. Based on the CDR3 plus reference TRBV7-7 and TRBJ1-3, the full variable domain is GAGVSQSPRYKVTKRGQDVTLRCDPISSHATLYWYQQALGQGPEFLTYFNYEAQPDKSGLPSDRFSAERPEGSISTLTIQRTEQRDSAMYRCASSPRTGLGNTIYFGEGSWLTVV.